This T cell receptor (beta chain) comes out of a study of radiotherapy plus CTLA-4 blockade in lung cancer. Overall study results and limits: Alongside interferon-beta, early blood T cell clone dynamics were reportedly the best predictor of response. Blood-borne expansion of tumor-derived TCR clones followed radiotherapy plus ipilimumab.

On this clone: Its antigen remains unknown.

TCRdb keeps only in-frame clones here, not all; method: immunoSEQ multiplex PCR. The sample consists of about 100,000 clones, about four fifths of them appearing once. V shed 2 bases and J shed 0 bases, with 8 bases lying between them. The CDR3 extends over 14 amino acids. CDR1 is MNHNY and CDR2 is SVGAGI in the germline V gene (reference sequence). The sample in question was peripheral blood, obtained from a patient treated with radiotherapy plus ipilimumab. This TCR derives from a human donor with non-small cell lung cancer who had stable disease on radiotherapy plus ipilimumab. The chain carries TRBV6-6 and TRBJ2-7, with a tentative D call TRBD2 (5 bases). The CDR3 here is CASSYARDSYEQYF. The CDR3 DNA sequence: TGTGCCAGCAGTTACGCCCGGGACTCCTACGAGCAGTACTTC.